This T cell receptor beta chain was observed in a study of blood T cell repertoires in COVID-19 (TCRdb year 2020). Background on the whole study: Samples covering the acute and convalescent phases of COVID-19 were provided by collaborators in the United States, Italy and Spain. The repertoires were released in a freely available public database intended as a resource for research on the immune response to SARS-CoV-2. Samples were obtained from the ongoing ImmuneRACE study (first 160 participants) and from 1,254 subjects provided by 6 global collaborators. Where available, HLA class I and class II types were obtained from metadata supplied by the sample provider rather than from assay-based typing. The material from the prospective study consisted of cDNA or gDNA derived from T cells, B-cell-depleted T cells, or PBMCs. The dataset comprised deeply sampled blood TCRbeta repertoires from subjects exposed to, actively infected with, or recovered from COVID-19. A de-identified subject ID, COVID-19 status, age in years and sex were almost always included in the sample metadata. What the research found in general, with its limitations: How much clinical and demographic metadata was included differed by source and by participant, and the metadata was provided uncurated.

This clone was seen more than once but under ten times. Its antigen is currently not known. Nothing much larger sits one base from this clone, and base qualities are not available. From cysteine to phenylalanine, the CDR3 is 16 amino acids long. Just the 48-base CDR3 DNA is kept, in frame starting at base 1. The germline V gene (reference sequence) supplies CDR1 SEHNR and CDR2 FQNEAQ. Trimming at the junction amounts to 4 bases on V and 2 bases on J, and the germline ends lie 15 bases apart. One collaborating source in Seattle enrolled patients during active infection and followed them longitudinally through the course of disease. Whole blood was collected in K2EDTA tubes by collaborating institutions according to the institutions' own protocols. Collaborator samples were shipped for TCRbeta analysis as frozen whole blood, isolated PBMCs, or DNA extracted from either sample type. TCRbeta CDR3 regions were amplified from genomic DNA using the immunoSEQ Assay, a bias-controlled multiplex PCR. The paper's data handling went like this. The number of nucleated cells in each sample was estimated from the amplification of reference gene primers within the assay. Sequence reads were collapsed and filtered to measure the absolute abundance of every unique TCRbeta CDR3 rearrangement. For each sample, productive Simpson clonality was calculated by taking the square root of Simpson's diversity index across productive rearrangements. Imported from immuneACCESS, the table was reduced by TCRdb to in-frame sequences with V and J called. These copies leave out some clones; in studies compared against another copy, an unresolved V gene accounts for under half, and the cause of the remainder is not known. V, J and clone size are taken as reported in that table, and D and trimming were inferred from the DNA itself. The sample yields fewer than 250,000 clones; about 84% were counted once. The ten largest clones take up over 5.5% of the sample.

Recombination linked TRBV7-9 to TRBJ1-5; the best D guess is TRBD1, with 6 bases matching. Sequenced sample: peripheral blood. The origin of this receptor is a woman at least 80 years old with COVID-19, enrolled during active disease. The CDR3 protein sequence reads: CASSYKWGLGNQPQHF. The DNA sequence reads TGTGCCAGCAGCTACAAGTGGGGGCTCGGCAATCAGCCCCAGCATTTT. With all but the CDR3 taken from the reference TRBV7-9 and TRBJ1-5 genes, the full variable domain is: DTGVSQNPRHKITKRGQNVTFRCDPISEHNRLYWYRQTLGQGPEFLTYFQNEAQLEKSRLLSDRFSAERPKGSFSTLEIQRTEQGDSAMYLCASSYKWGLGNQPQHFGDGTRLSIL.